This is a list of T cell receptor beta chains from one sample in a study of cytotoxic CD8 clonotypes in ibrutinib-treated CLL. Assay used: immunoSEQ multiplex PCR; TCRdb lists only in-frame clones, some missing. Counted here are 300,000 to 350,000 clones, around four fifths occurring once; the ten biggest clones make up roughly 7%. The specimen comprised PBMCs, sampled before ibrutinib treatment. Receptors originate from a human donor with chronic lymphocytic leukemia. CDR3s include the opening cysteine and the closing phenylalanine or tryptophan. D genes are given only for firm matches. The size of a clone is reported for some rows only, either as once, few or many, or as a class for expanded clones.

D | size | J | V | CDR3 | DNA
- | - | TRBJ2-7 | TRBV11-3 | CASSSNRGDGEQYF | TGTGCCAGCAGCTCAAACCGGGGAGACGGCGAGCAGTACTTC
- | once | TRBJ2-7 | TRBV11-2 | CASSLEGGKSYEQYF | TGTGCCAGCAGCCTAGAGGGCGGCAAATCCTACGAGCAGTACTTC
- | - | TRBJ1-2 | TRBV30 | CAWTRGGDYGYTF | TGTGCCTGGACCCGGGGGGGTGACTATGGCTACACCTTC
TRBD2 | once | TRBJ2-5 | TRBV27 | CASSRVREGYQETQYF | TGTGCCAGCAGCCGGGTTCGGGAGGGGTACCAAGAGACCCAGTACTTC
TRBD1 | - | TRBJ1-1 | TRBV27 | CASSIGTGPGTEAFF | TGTGCCAGCAGTATCGGGACAGGGCCTGGGACTGAAGCTTTCTTT
TRBD2 | - | TRBJ2-3 | TRBV5-4 | CASSLVAGTIADTQYF | TGTGCCAGCAGCTTGGTAGCGGGAACGATTGCAGATACGCAGTATTTT
TRBD1 | - | TRBJ2-7 | TRBV9 | CASGPTGGLYEQYF | TGTGCCAGCGGTCCGACAGGGGGCTTGTACGAGCAGTACTTC
TRBD2 | - | TRBJ2-3 | TRBV6-5 | CASSLPGSGSDTQYF | TGTGCCAGCAGTCTCCCCGGTAGCGGGTCAGATACGCAGTATTTT
- | - | TRBJ2-7 | TRBV4-3 | CASSRFASSYEQYF | TGCGCCAGCAGCAGATTCGCTAGCTCCTACGAGCAGTACTTC
- | - | TRBJ2-5 | TRBV14 | CASSQYLQVQETQYF | TGTGCCAGCAGCCAATACTTGCAGGTCCAAGAGACCCAGTACTTC
- | - | TRBJ1-2 | TRBV5-6 | CASSLDSYGNYGYTF | TGTGCCAGCAGCTTGGATTCCTATGGCAACTATGGCTACACCTTC
- | - | TRBJ2-2 | TRBV21-1 | CASSKGRLAGGLNTGELFF | TGTGCCAGCAGCAAAGGTAGACTAGCGGGAGGGCTGAACACCGGGGAGCTGTTTTTT
TRBD2 | - | TRBJ2-1 | TRBV7-6 | CASSLASGVDSSYNEQFF | TGTGCCAGCAGCTTGGCTAGCGGGGTGGACAGCTCCTACAATGAGCAGTTCTTC
- | - | TRBJ2-3 | TRBV4-3 | CASSQEGDTQYF | TGCGCCAGCAGCCAAGAGGGAGATACGCAGTATTTT
- | few | TRBJ2-1 | TRBV2 | CATKERGFNEQFF | TGTGCCACCAAAGAAAGGGGATTCAATGAGCAGTTCTTC
- | - | TRBJ1-2 | TRBV30 | CAWSVPRGRTGYTF | TGTGCCTGGAGTGTACCCCGGGGGAGGACTGGCTACACCTTC
TRBD2 | - | TRBJ2-1 | TRBV29-1 | CSVGPSGMGNEQFF | TGCAGCGTTGGGCCTAGCGGGATGGGCAATGAGCAGTTCTTC
- | - | TRBJ1-2 | TRBV30 | CAWSGRPVRSNYGYTF | TGTGCCTGGAGTGGACGACCGGTGAGATCCAACTATGGCTACACCTTC
TRBD1 | - | TRBJ2-7 | TRBV19 | CASRRTGWDEQYF | TGTGCCAGTAGGCGGACAGGGTGGGACGAGCAGTACTTC
- | few | TRBJ1-2 | TRBV27 | CASSAGRRLGGYTF | TGTGCCAGCAGTGCGGGACGGAGGTTGGGTGGCTACACCTTC
TRBD1 | few | TRBJ1-5 | TRBV6-5 | CASSSTGNQPQHF | TGTGCCAGCAGTTCGACAGGGAATCAGCCCCAGCATTTT
TRBD2 | - | TRBJ2-1 | TRBV5-1 | CASSGETSGYNEQFF | TGCGCCAGCAGCGGGGAGACTAGCGGGTACAATGAGCAGTTCTTC
- | - | TRBJ2-5 | TRBV27 | CASSPGRGQETQYF | TGTGCCAGCAGTCCGGGAAGGGGGCAAGAGACCCAGTACTTC
TRBD1 | - | TRBJ1-1 | TRBV5-5 | CASSLGGQLEAFF | TGTGCCAGCAGCTTGGGGGGACAGTTAGAGGCTTTCTTT
- | - | TRBJ2-7 | TRBV29-1 | CSVGSGMSYEQYF | TGCAGCGTGGGGAGCGGCATGTCCTACGAGCAGTACTTC
- | - | TRBJ1-1 | TRBV4-3 | CASSQEGWGDTEAFF | TGCGCCAGCAGCCAAGAGGGTTGGGGAGACACTGAAGCTTTCTTT
- | - | TRBJ2-7 | TRBV2 | CASSVSGNEQYF | TGTGCCAGCAGTGTCTCGGGAAACGAGCAGTACTTC
TRBD1 | few | TRBJ1-2 | TRBV5-1 | CASSVEAGTVYGYTF | TGCGCCAGCAGCGTCGAAGCCGGGACAGTCTATGGCTACACCTTC
- | - | TRBJ2-5 | TRBV9 | CASSRVFGETQYF | TGTGCCAGCAGCAGAGTTTTCGGGGAGACCCAGTACTTC
- | - | TRBJ2-1 | TRBV5-4 | CASSQDVNLKQFF | TGTGCCAGCAGCCAAGATGTTAATCTAAAGCAGTTCTTC
TRBD2 | - | TRBJ2-1 | TRBV19 | CASSIWSGGGNEQFF | TGTGCCAGTAGTATCTGGTCTGGCGGGGGCAATGAGCAGTTCTTC
- | - | TRBJ1-3 | TRBV4-1 | CASSQVGQGSRNTIYF | TGCGCCAGCAGCCAAGTAGGGCAGGGAAGTCGGAACACCATATATTTT
TRBD1 | - | TRBJ1-4 | TRBV5-1 | CASGTGDEKLFF | TGCGCCAGTGGGACAGGGGATGAAAAACTGTTTTTT
- | - | TRBJ2-7 | TRBV28 | CASSRGLSPTYEQYF | TGTGCCAGCAGTCGAGGACTTAGCCCTACCTACGAGCAGTACTTC
- | - | TRBJ1-5 | TRBV15 | CATRGDGSNQPQHF | TGTGCCACCAGAGGGGACGGGAGCAATCAGCCCCAGCATTTT
TRBD2 | once | TRBJ2-1 | TRBV7-8 | CASSPVGGVNNEQFF | TGTGCCAGCAGCCCCGTCGGGGGGGTCAACAATGAGCAGTTCTTC
TRBD2 | - | TRBJ2-1 | TRBV25-1 | CASSELGTSLYNEQFF | TGTGCCAGCAGTGAATTGGGGACTAGCCTATACAATGAGCAGTTCTTC